The 18 T cell receptor beta chains listed next were all sequenced from one sample in a study of blood T cell repertoires in COVID-19. Method: immunoSEQ multiplex PCR; TCRdb's copy keeps in-frame clones and lacks some. The repertoire consists of approximately 100,000 clones, with about 88% occurring once and the leading ten covering 6.2%. The sequenced material came from peripheral blood. The receptors shown here come from a human donor in a cohort sampled during active COVID-19.

The chain combines TRBV6-5 with TRBJ2-7; weak D call: TRBD2 (6 bases). Trimming took off 3 bases at V and 5 bases at J, with 14 bases between the two ends. Germline V gene lookup returns CDR1 MNHEY and CDR2 SVGAGI. This CDR3 has 14 residues. CDR3 nucleotides: TGTGCCAGCAGTTATAGTACGGGCGGGGACGAGCAGTACTTC. It encodes CASSYSTGGDEQYF.

The rearrangement uses TRBV4-1 and TRBJ1-6; 9 nucleotides match TRBD1. J lost 6 bases, V lost 4 bases, and 4 bases had no gene match. This CDR3 is built from 15 residues. Germline CDR1 MGHRA, CDR2 YSYEKL. CDR3 in amino acids: CASSRGTGTNSPLHF. The CDR3 DNA is TGCGCCAGCAGCCGAGGGACAGGGACTAATTCACCCCTCCACTTT.

The chain joins TRBV11-3 to TRBJ2-3; 11 bases agree with TRBD2. Unmatched junction bases numbered 6, after V lost 5 bases and J lost 5 bases. Per germline, CDR1 SGHNT and CDR2 YENEEA. CDR3 size: 15 residues. The CDR3 loop reads CASSPLAGVGDTQYF. CDR3 coding DNA: TGTGCCAGCAGCCCACTAGCGGGAGTGGGAGATACGCAGTATTTT.

The chain is built from TRBV30 and TRBJ2-3, with D possibly matching TRBD2 (5 bases). This CDR3 region has 14 residues. V was shortened by 4 bases and J by 0 bases, with 11 bases between the two germline ends. Germline V CDR1 and CDR2: GTSNPN, SVGIG (reference sequence). The chain's CDR3 is CAWIPSGSTDTQYF. The CDR3 region has the DNA TGTGCCTGGATCCCGAGCGGTAGCACAGATACGCAGTATTTT.

This sequence joins TRBV5-1 and TRBJ1-3, with 7 nucleotides matching TRBD1. This CDR3 spans 15 amino acids. Germline CDR1 SGHRS, CDR2 YFSETQ. Trimming at V came to 4 bases and at J to 3 bases, leaving 7 bases not matched to a gene. The CDR3 DNA follows: TGCGCCAGCAGCGCCGGTGACAGGGATGGAAACACCATATATTTT. Translating it yields CASSAGDRDGNTIYF. Looking up the rest from reference TRBV5-1 and TRBJ1-3 gives the full variable domain: KAGVTQTPRYLIKTRGQQVTLSCSPISGHRSVSWYQQTPGQGLQFLFEYFSETQRNKGNFPGRFSGRQFSNSRSEMNVSTLELGDSALYLCASSAGDRDGNTIYFGEGSWLTVV.

V gene TRBV5-4 combines with J gene TRBJ2-7; 13 positions agree with TRBD2. The CDR3 runs to 16 residues. V gave up 2 bases and J gave up 2 bases; unmatched junction bases: 4. Germline CDR1 reads SGHNT; CDR2 reads YYREEE (reference sequence). The chain's CDR3 is CASSFGLAGVTYEQYF. In nucleotides, the CDR3 is TGTGCCAGCAGCTTCGGACTAGCGGGGGTTACCTACGAGCAGTACTTC.

In this sample, this clone turned up once. CDR3 sequence (DNA): TGTGCCAGCAGCTTTGGACAGCCCGGTGAGACCCAGTACTTC. This gives the protein CASSFGQPGETQYF. The V call is TRBV7-3, the J call TRBJ2-5; D is possibly TRBD1 (6 bases). Trimming removed 3 bases at V and 5 bases at J, with 13 bases between. CDR3 size: 14 residues. Germline loops: CDR1 SGHTA, CDR2 FQGTGA.

This chain links TRBV28 with TRBJ2-5; D is uncertain. Germline loops: CDR1 MDHEN, CDR2 SYDVKM. The CDR3 has 11 residues. The ends were cut back, 8 bases at V and 7 bases at J, with 11 bases in the middle. The CDR3 sequence: CASYLFGTQYF. CDR3 DNA sequence: TGTGCCAGCTACCTCTTCGGGACCCAGTACTTC.

The gene calls are TRBV24-1 and TRBJ2-3; 7 bases align to TRBD2. V gave up 8 bases and J gave up 0 bases; unmatched junction bases: 4. This CDR3 spans 14 amino acids. Germline V gene lookup returns CDR1 KGHDR and CDR2 SFDVKD. The CDR3 loop reads CATKRDSSTDTQYF. The CDR3 DNA is TGTGCCACCAAGCGGGACTCGAGCACAGATACGCAGTATTTT.

This clone was seen just once. The chain joins TRBV29-1 to TRBJ2-7, with 9 nucleotides matching TRBD1. V lost 6 bases and J lost 6; bases outside the gene matches: 9. The CDR3 is 13 amino acids. The germline V gene encodes CDR1 SQVTM and CDR2 ANQGSEA. The CDR3 is CSVTGDRVVEQYF. DNA for the CDR3: TGCAGCGTCACCGGGGACAGGGTTGTCGAGCAGTACTTC.

V is TRBV7-3 and J is TRBJ2-3; possibly TRBD2 for D (5 bases). The germline V gene encodes CDR1 SGHTA and CDR2 FQGTGA. This CDR3 region has 14 residues. The V and J ends lost 1 base and 6 bases respectively, with 11 bases between them. The CDR3 nucleotides read TGTGCCAGCAGCTTAAATAGTGGGGAGGATACGCAGTATTTT. This encodes CASSLNSGEDTQYF.

J is TRBJ2-7 and V is TRBV7-9, with D possibly TRBD2 on 6 matching bases. Germline loops: CDR1 SEHNR, CDR2 FQNEAQ (reference sequence). The CDR3 spans 16 residues. V was trimmed by 5 bases and J by 2 bases, leaving 19 bases between them. As DNA, the CDR3 is TGTGCCAGCAGCGAGGGTGGCGGGATTCGGGCCTACGAGCAGTACTTC. It encodes CASSEGGGIRAYEQYF.

V usage is TRBV5-4 and J usage is TRBJ2-3; possibly TRBD2 for D (6 bases). CDR1 and CDR2 from the germline V gene are SGHNT and YYREEE (reference sequence). V was cut by 2 bases and J by 7 bases, with 11 bases left in between. This CDR3 is built from 13 residues. CDR3 sequence reads: CASSFRDSNTQYF. The CDR3 DNA sequence: TGTGCCAGCAGCTTCCGGGACTCGAATACGCAGTATTTT.

This clone rates as medium-sized. This chain uses TRBV10-3 with TRBJ2-7; TRBD2 aligns across 7 bases. V shed 0 bases, J shed 4 bases, and the junction held 3 bases outside the gene matches. Germline V lookup: CDR1 ENHRY, CDR2 SYGVKD. CDR3 length: 14 amino acids. CDR3 protein: CAISESTSVYEQYF. The DNA for the CDR3 is TGTGCCATCAGTGAGTCAACTAGCGTTTACGAGCAGTACTTC.

V and J are TRBV5-4 and TRBJ2-5, with D possibly matching TRBD2 (6 bases). This CDR3 is 15 amino acids long. Trimming took off 2 bases at V and 1 base at J, with 12 bases between the two ends. Germline CDR1 and CDR2: SGHNT and YYREEE (reference sequence). The CDR3, as DNA: TGTGCCAGCAGCTTCGATGGGGGGAGCCAAGAGACCCAGTACTTC. Translating gives CASSFDGGSQETQYF.

This chain uses TRBV5-1 with TRBJ2-1, with TRBD1 identical over 7 bases. In germline, CDR1 is SGHRS, CDR2 YFSETQ. The CDR3 runs to 14 residues. After removal of 5 bases from V and 1 base from J, the junction contained 3 bases not matched to a gene. The CDR3 is CASRRTGSYNEQFF. CDR3 bases: TGCGCCAGCAGGCGGACAGGTTCCTACAATGAGCAGTTCTTC.

This chain links TRBV2 with TRBJ2-7, with 9 bases fitting TRBD1. V was pared by 7 bases and J by 5 bases, with 12 bases of the junction left unmatched. CDR1 and CDR2 (germline): SNHLY, FYNNEI. The CDR3 contains 15 residues. Here the CDR3 reads CASNWVRDRDHEQYF. The CDR3 nucleotides are TGTGCCAGCAACTGGGTACGGGACAGGGACCACGAGCAGTACTTC.

The chain recombines TRBV3-1 (or the pseudogene TRBV3-2) with TRBJ1-6; 7 bases align to TRBD1. Germline V lookup: CDR1 LGHDT, CDR2 YNNKEL (reference sequence). Trimming took 1 base from V and 9 from J; bases not matched to a gene: 12. The CDR3 is 17 residues long. The CDR3 protein is CASSQGLHKGARSPLHF. Here the CDR3 DNA reads TGTGCCAGCAGCCAAGGTCTCCATAAGGGGGCCCGTTCACCCCTCCACTTT.